The clone carrying this T cell receptor beta chain was seen at least ten times. Sample-barcoded 5' priming and a J-beta primer mix drove a second PCR of roughly 7 to 11 cycles. Via MiXCR, TCRdb re-called the 5' RACE reads, giving one row per CDR3 protein. In the table there are hundreds of thousands of distinct CDR3 sequences, more than 45% of which are singletons. The sample is drawn from a study of blood T cells in healthy people across ages. After removal of 5 bases from V and 0 bases from J, the junction contained 7 bases not matched to a gene. CDR3 length: 15 residues. Germline V gene data show CDR1 as MDHEN and CDR2 as SYDVKM.

The chain combines TRBV28 with TRBJ2-7; 7 bases are shared with TRBD1. The sample was blood. This TCR derives from a woman of 80 years or more in good health. CDR3 nucleotides: TGTGCCAGCAGTGCCGCAGGGGGTCCCTCCTACGAGCAGTACTTC. This gives the protein CASSAAGGPSYEQYF.